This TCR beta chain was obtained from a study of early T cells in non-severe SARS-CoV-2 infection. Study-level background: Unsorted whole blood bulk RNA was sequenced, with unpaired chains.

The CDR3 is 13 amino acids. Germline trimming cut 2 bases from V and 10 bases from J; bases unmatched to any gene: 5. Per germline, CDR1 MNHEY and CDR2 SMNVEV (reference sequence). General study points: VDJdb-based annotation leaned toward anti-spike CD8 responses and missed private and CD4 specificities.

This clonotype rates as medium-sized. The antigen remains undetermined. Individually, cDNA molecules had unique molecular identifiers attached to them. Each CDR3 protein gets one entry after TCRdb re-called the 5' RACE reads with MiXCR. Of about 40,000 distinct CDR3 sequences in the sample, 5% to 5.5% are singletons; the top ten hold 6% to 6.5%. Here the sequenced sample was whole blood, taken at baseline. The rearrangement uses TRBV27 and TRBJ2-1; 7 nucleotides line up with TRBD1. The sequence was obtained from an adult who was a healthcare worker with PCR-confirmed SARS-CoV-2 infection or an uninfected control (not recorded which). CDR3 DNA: TGTGCCAGCAGTTTAGGTTTAGGGGGCGAGCAGTTCTTC. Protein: CASSLGLGGEQFF.